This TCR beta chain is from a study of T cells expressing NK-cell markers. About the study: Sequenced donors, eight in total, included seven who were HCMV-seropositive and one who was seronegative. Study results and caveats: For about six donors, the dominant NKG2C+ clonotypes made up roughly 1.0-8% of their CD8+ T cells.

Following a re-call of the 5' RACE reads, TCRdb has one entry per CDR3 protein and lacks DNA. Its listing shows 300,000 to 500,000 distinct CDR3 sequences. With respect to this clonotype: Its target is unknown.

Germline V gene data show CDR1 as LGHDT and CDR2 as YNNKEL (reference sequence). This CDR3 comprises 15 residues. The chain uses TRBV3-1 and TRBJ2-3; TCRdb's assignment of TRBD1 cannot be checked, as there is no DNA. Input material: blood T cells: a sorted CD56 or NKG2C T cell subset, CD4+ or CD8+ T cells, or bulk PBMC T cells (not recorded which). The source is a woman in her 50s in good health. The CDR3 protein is CASSPTGTNTDTQYF.